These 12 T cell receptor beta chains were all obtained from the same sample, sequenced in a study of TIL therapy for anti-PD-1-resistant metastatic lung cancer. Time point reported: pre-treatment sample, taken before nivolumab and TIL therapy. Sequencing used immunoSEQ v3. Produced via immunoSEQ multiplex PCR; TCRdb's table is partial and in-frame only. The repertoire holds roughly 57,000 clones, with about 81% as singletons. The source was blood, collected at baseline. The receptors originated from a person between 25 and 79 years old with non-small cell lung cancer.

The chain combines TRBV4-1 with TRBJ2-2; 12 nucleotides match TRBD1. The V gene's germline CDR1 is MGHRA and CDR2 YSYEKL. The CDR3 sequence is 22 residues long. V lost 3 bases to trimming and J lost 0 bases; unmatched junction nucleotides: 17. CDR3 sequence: CASSHPGGTGGLHQTNTGELFF. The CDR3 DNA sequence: TGCGCCAGCAGCCATCCCGGGGGGACAGGGGGCCTCCACCAGACGAACACCGGGGAGCTGTTTTTT.

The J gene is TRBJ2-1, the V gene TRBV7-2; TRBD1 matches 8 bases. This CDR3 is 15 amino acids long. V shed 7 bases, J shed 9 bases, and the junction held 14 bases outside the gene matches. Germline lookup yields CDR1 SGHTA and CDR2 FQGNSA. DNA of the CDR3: TGTGCCAGCATCCCCCGAACAGGGGGTCGCGGTGAGCAGTTCTTC. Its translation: CASIPRTGGRGEQFF. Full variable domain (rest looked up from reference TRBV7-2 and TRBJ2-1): GAGVSQSPSNKVTEKGKDVELRCDPISGHTALYWYRQSLGQGLEFLIYFQGNSAPDKSGLPSDRFSAERTGGSVSTLTIQRTQQEDSAVYLCASIPRTGGRGEQFFGPGTRLTVL.

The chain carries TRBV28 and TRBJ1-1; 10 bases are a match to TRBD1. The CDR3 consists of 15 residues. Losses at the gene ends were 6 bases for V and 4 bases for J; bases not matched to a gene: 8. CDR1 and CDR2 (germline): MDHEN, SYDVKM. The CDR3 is CASRYPGTGVTEAFF. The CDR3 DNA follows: TGTGCCAGCAGATACCCCGGGACAGGGGTCACTGAAGCTTTCTTT.

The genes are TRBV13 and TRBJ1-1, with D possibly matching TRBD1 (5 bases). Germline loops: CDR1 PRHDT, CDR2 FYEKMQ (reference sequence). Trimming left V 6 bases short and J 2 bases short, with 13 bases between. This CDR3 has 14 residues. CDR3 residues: CASRPGPTNTEAFF. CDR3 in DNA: TGTGCCAGCAGACCGGGACCGACAAACACTGAAGCTTTCTTT.

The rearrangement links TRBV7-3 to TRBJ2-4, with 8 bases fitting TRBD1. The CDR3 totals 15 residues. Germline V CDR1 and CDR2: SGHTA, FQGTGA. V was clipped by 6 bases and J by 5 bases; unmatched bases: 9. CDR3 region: CASSSPGTGENIQYF. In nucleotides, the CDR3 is TGTGCCAGCAGTTCTCCCGGGACAGGTGAAAACATTCAGTACTTC.

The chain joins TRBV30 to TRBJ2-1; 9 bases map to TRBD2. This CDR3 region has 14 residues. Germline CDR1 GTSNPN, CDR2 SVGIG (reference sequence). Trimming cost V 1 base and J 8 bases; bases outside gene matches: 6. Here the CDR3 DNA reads TGTGCCTGGAGTGGAGCGGGGGGCCTGGATGAGCAGTTCTTC. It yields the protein CAWSGAGGLDEQFF.

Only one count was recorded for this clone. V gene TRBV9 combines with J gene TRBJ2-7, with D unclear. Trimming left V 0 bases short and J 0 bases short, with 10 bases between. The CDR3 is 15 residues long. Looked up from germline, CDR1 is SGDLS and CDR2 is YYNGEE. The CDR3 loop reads CASSVGVSSSYEQYF. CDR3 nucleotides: TGTGCCAGCAGCGTAGGTGTCAGCAGCTCCTACGAGCAGTACTTC.

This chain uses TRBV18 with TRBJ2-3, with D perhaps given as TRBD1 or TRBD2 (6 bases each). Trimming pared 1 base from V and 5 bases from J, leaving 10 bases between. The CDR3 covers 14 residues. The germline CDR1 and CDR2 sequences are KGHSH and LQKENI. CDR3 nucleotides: TGTGCCAGCTCACCACAGGGGGGTCTAGATACGCAGTATTTT. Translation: CASSPQGGLDTQYF.

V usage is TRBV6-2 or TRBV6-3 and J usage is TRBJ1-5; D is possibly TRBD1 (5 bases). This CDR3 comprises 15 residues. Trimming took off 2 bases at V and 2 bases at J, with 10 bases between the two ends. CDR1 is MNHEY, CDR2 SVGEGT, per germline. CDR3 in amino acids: CASSYDSRGNQPQHF. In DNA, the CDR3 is TGTGCCAGCAGTTACGACAGCCGGGGCAATCAGCCCCAGCATTTT.

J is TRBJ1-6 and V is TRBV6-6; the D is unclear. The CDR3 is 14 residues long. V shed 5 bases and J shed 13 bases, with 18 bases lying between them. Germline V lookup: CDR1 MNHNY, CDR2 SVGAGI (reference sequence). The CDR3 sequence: CASSPRDPFTPLHF. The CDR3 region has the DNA TGTGCCAGCAGTCCACGGGATCCATTCACTCCCCTCCACTTT.

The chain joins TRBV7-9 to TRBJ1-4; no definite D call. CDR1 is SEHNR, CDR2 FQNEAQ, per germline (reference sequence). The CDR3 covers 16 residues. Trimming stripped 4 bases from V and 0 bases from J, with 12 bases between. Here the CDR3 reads CASSSQAQSTNEKLFF. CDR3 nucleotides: TGTGCCAGCAGCTCACAAGCCCAGTCAACTAATGAAAAACTGTTTTTT.

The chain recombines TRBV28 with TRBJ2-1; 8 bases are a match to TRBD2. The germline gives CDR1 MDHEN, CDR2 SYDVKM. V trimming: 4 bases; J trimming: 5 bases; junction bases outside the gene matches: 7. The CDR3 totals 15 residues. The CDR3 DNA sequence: TGTGCCAGCAGTTCACCGGGACTAGGGGACAATGAGCAGTTCTTC. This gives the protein CASSSPGLGDNEQFF.